The following is a T cell receptor (beta chain) sequence with its context. The data originate from a study of sequential checkpoint blockade in melanoma. Study as a whole: Arm A got nivolumab then ipilimumab; arm B the reverse, 1:1. Maintenance nivolumab came after either treatment sequence.

This CDR3 is built from 14 residues. The V end lost 7 bases, the J end lost 6 bases, and 16 bases lay between the germline ends. Germline CDR1 is SNHLY and CDR2 is FYNNEI. Measured with immunoSEQ multiplex PCR; TCRdb has only the in-frame clones, and not every one. This table holds more than 25,000 clones, roughly 77% found once. The treatment is: randomized to nivolumab then ipilimumab (arm A) or the reverse (arm B). Live CD3+CD8+ CD19− CD56− cells were sorted from PBMCs. The sequence derives from a human donor with melanoma. Sample: CD8+ T cells sorted from blood (inferred from file names), taken from a patient given nivolumab and ipilimumab in sequence. The J gene is TRBJ1-5, the V gene TRBV2; D may be TRBD1 (5 bases). CDR3 in amino acids: CASKPGASAQPQHF. Here the CDR3 DNA reads TGTGCCAGCAAGCCTGGGGCTTCGGCTCAGCCCCAGCATTTT.